The present TCR beta chain was sequenced within a study of T cells expressing NK-cell markers. Turning to the study itself: Seven sequenced donors out of eight were HCMV-seropositive, one seronegative.

Notes on the study in general: One observes that, in four donors, these clonotypes were also the leading ones within the CD3+CD56-NKG2C+ fraction. Top CD8+ clonotypes included the dominant CD3+CD56+NKG2C+ clonotypes in several donors.

UMI-tagged 5'RACE template switching yielded the TCR beta cDNA. TCRdb reworked the 5' RACE reads into one entry per CDR3 protein, no DNA. Its listing shows roughly 180,000 distinct CDR3 sequences. The CDR3 loop spans 15 amino acids. Germline assignment: CDR1 SGHDN and CDR2 FVKESK. Notes on this clonotype: As yet, its antigen is unknown.

The V and J genes are TRBV14 and TRBJ2-2; TCRdb names TRBD1, which stays unverified in the absence of DNA. The sequence was collected from a woman aged 18 to 75 in good health. Sequencing was performed on blood T cells: a sorted CD56 or NKG2C T cell subset, CD4+ or CD8+ T cells, or bulk PBMC T cells (not recorded which). The CDR3 sequence: CASSQVRVDTGELFF.